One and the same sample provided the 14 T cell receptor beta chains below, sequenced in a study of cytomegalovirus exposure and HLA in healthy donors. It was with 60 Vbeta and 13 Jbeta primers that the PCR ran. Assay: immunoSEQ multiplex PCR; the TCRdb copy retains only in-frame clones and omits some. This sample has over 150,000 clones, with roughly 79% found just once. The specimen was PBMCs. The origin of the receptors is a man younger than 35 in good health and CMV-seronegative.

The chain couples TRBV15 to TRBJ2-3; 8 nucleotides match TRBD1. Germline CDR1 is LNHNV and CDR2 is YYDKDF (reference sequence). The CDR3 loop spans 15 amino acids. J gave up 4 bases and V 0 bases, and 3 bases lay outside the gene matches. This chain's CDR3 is CATSRDQGAADTQYF. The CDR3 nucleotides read TGTGCCACCAGCAGAGATCAGGGGGCCGCAGATACGCAGTATTTT.

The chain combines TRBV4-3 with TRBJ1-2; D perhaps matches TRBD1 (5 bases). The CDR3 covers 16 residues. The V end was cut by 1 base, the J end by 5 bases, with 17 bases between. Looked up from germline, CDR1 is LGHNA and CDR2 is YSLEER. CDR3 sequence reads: CASSQVPMGEGYGYTF. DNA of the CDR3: TGCGCCAGCAGCCAAGTTCCGATGGGGGAGGGGTATGGCTACACCTTC.

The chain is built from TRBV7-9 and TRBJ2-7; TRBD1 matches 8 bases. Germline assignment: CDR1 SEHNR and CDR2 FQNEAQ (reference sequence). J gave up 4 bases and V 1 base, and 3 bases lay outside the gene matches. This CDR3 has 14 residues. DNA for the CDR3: TGTGCCAGCAGCTTAGGACAGGGGATGTACGAGCAGTACTTC. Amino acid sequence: CASSLGQGMYEQYF.

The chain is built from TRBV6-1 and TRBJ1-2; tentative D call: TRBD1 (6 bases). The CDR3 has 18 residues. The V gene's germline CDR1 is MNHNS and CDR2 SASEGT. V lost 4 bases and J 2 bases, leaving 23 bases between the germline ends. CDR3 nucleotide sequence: TGTGCCAGCAGTGTACGACGTCGAGGTCACAGGGACAACTATGGCTACACCTTC. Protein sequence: CASSVRRRGHRDNYGYTF.

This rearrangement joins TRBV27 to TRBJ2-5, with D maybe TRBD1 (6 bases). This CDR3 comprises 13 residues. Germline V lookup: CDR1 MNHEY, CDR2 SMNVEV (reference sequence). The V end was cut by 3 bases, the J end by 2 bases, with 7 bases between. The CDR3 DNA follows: TGTGCCAGCAGTTTTCAGGGGCAAGAGACCCAGTACTTC. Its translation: CASSFQGQETQYF.

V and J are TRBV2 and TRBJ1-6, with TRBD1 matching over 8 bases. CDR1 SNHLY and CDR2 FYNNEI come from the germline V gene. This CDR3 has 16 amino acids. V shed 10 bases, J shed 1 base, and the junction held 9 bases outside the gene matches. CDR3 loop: CAIPGGDRSYNSPLHF. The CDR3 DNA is TGTGCCATTCCAGGGGGCGACAGGTCCTATAATTCACCCCTCCACTTT.

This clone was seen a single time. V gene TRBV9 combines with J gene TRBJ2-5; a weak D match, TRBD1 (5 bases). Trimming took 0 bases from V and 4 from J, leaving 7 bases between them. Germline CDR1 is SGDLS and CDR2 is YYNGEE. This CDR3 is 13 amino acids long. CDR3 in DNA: TGTGCCAGCAGCGTAGCTAGGGGAGAGACCCAGTACTTC. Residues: CASSVARGETQYF.

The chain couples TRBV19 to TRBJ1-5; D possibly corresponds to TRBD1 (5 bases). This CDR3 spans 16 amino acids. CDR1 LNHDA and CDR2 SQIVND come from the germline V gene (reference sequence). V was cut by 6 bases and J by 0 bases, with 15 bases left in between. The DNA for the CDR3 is TGTGCCAGTAGAACTACAGGAGCCTATAGCAATCAGCCCCAGCATTTT. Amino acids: CASRTTGAYSNQPQHF.

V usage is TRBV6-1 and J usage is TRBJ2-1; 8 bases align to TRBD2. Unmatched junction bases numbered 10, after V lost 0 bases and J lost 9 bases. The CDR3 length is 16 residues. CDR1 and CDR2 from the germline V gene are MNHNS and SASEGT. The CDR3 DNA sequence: TGTGCCAGCAGTGAAGCTGTCAGCGGGGGAAGGGGTGAGCAGTTCTTC. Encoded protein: CASSEAVSGGRGEQFF.

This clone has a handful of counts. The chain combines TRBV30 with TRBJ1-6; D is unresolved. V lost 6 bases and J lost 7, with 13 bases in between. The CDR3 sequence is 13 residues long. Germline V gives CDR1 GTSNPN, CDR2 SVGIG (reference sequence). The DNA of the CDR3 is TGTGCCTGCCCAGGCGGGTGGAATTCACCCCTCCACTTT. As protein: CACPGGWNSPLHF.

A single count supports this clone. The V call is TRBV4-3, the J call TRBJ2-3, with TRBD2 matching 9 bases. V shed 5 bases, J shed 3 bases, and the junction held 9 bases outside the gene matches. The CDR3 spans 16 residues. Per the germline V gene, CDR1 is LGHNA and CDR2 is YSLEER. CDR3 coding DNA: TGCGCCAGCAGCGAAAGGGCGGGGGGGCCAACAGATACGCAGTATTTT. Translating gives CASSERAGGPTDTQYF.

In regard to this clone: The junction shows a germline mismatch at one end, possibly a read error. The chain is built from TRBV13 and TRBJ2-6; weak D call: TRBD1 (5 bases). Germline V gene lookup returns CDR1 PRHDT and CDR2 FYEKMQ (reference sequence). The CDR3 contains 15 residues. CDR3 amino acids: CASSLGGSGANGLTF. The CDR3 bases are TGTGCCAGCAGCTTAGGCGGGTCTGGGGCCAACGGCCTGACTTTC.

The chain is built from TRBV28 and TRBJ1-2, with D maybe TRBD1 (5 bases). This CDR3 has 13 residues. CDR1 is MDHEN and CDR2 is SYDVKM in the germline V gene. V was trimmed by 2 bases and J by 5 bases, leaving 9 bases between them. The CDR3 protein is CASSLRQLYGYTF. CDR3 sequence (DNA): TGTGCCAGCAGTTTAAGACAGCTATATGGCTACACCTTC.

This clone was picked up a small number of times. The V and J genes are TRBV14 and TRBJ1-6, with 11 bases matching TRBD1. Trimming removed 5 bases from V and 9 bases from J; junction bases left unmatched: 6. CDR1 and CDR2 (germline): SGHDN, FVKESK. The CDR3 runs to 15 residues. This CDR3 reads CASSGQGALLSPLHF. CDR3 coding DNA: TGTGCCAGCAGCGGACAGGGGGCGCTACTTTCACCCCTCCACTTT. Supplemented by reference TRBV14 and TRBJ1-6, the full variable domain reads EAGVTQFPSHSVIEKGQTVTLRCDPISGHDNLYWYRRVMGKEIKFLLHFVKESKQDESGMPNNRFLAERTGGTYSTLKVQPAELEDSGVYFCASSGQGALLSPLHFGNGTRLTVT.